This T cell receptor (beta chain) is drawn from a study of identical twins (dated by TCRdb to the mid-2010s). Study-wide context: TCR alpha and beta repertoires from monozygotic twins, unrelated adults of various ages and cord blood were deep-sequenced to test whether fetal clonotypes persist. Replicate twin experiments were performed at different times using different library preparation protocols to rule out contamination.

Only healthy Caucasian donors were included. Three pairs of female monozygotic twins, all aged about 18 to 29 years, made up the twin cohort. Peripheral blood mononuclear cells were used as the source from which RNA for TCR libraries was isolated. The CDR3 runs 16 residues from the cysteine to the phenylalanine. The read is trimmed to its CDR3 DNA, 48 bases read in frame from base 1. Between the V and J ends, shortened by 4 bases and 5 bases respectively, the junction contains 20 bases. Reading the germline V gene gives CDR1 MDHEN and CDR2 SYDVKM. This clonotype has just a few counts. The antigen it binds to is not known. Within one base of it there is no much larger clone, and no base qualities were kept. Library method: 5' RACE. Sequencing instrument: Illumina HiSeq 2000. Template switching introduced a universal primer binding site; the final cDNA contained a unique molecular identifier, enabling accurate counting of TCR cDNA molecules. Specific primers in the conserved constant-segment region were used to synthesize first-strand cDNA for the TCR alpha and beta chains. To control for contamination, every cDNA library was double barcoded, receiving both a SMART-Mk sample barcode and Illumina barcodes. TruSeq adapter sequences and Illumina sample barcodes were added in two successive PCR steps. The TCR alpha and beta cDNA libraries were sequenced on the Illumina HiSeq platform using custom primers. Processing in the source paper ran as follows. MiGEC was used to process raw reads and extract unique molecular identifiers, and MiXCR was used to find CDR3 positions. For each individual, recombination models were inferred using an EM algorithm with the repgenHMM and IGoR tools. Shared clonotype analysis was performed with the tcR package in R, normalizing sharing by the product of cloneset sizes. Out-of-frame nonproductive sequences were analyzed to study raw recombination free of thymic and clonal selection effects. TCRdb trimmed the raw reads at Q25, called clones with MiXCR and kept productive beta chains. Rows matching on CDR3 protein sequence are summarized as one entry with the most common DNA and genes. None of the V and J calls come from the authors' own analysis; TCRdb made them. The sample has about 890,000 distinct CDR3 sequences on record, around an eighth of them singletons. Around 1.6% of the sample rests with the top ten.

Overall results and qualifications from the work: In beta out-of-frame sequences, excess twin sharing was weaker, because having fewer shared sequences lowered the signal-to-noise ratio. Abundant cord blood beta clonotypes had fewer insertions, young adult naive repertoires showed a similar but weaker trend, and memory repertoires showed no such trend. Out-of-frame TCR alpha sequences shared between twins showed an excess of low generation-probability sequences compared with coincidental sharing between unrelated individuals. Invariant T cells such as MAIT and iNKT could partly confound zero-insertion analyses, though diverse VJ usage argued against this for most clonotypes. Conclusions relied on cross-sectional statistical analysis, since the same donors could not be followed over many years. In monozygotic twins, out-of-frame TCR alpha sharing was systematically underestimated by recombination models, although the models agreed with sharing between unrelated individuals.

These data were also reused for a study on yellow fever vaccine responses in identical twins. From that second study: According to the authors, the vaccine-induced T cell response in identical twins seemed to be partly convergent and partly specific to each individual. In the study, vaccine-responding T cell clones were precisely tracked in identical twins.

The source material was PBMCs. The chain is assembled from TRBV28 and TRBJ2-5, and perhaps TRBD1 as D gene, on 6 matching bases. This receptor was obtained from a woman aged 18-29 years in good health. CDR3 region: CASSSTRQAPRETQYF. The sequence in DNA is TGTGCCAGCAGTTCCACCAGACAGGCCCCCCGGGAGACCCAGTACTTC.